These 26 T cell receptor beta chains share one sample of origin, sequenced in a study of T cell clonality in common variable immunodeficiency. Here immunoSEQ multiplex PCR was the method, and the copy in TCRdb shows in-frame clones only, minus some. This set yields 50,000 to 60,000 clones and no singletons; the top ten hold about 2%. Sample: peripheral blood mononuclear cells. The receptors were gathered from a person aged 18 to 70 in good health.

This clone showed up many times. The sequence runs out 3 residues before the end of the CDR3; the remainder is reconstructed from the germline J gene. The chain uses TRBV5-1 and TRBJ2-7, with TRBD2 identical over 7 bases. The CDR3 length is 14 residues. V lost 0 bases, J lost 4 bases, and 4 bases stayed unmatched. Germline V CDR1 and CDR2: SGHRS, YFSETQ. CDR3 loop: CASSLGGREYEQYF. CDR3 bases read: TGCGCCAGCAGCTTGGGCGGGAGAGAGTACGAG.

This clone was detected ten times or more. This chain's CDR3 is CASSPASGRAGELFF. The CDR3 DNA, read in part, is TGTGCCAGCAGCCCAGCTAGCGGGAGAGCCGGGGAG. This rearrangement joins TRBV7-2 to TRBJ2-2, with 10 positions matching TRBD2. The observed sequence ends 3 residues before the CDR3 terminus, with the missing tail filled in from the germline J gene. J lost 6 bases, V lost 5 bases, and 6 bases had no gene match. Looked up from germline, CDR1 is SGHTA and CDR2 is FQGNSA. This CDR3 spans 15 amino acids.

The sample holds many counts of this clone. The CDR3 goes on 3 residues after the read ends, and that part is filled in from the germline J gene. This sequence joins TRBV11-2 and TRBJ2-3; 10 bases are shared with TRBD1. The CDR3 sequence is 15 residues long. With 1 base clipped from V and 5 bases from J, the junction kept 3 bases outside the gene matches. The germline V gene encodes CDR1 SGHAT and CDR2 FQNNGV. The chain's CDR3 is CASSLVGQGRDTQYF. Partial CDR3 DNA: TGTGCCAGCAGCTTAGTGGGACAGGGGCGAGATACG.

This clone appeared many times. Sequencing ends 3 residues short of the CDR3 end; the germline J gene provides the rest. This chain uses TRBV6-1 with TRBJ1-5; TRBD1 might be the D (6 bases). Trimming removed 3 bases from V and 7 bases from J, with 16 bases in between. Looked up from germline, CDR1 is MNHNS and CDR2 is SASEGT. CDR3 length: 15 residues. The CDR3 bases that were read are TGTGCCAGCAGTGAGGGCAGGGGCTGGGGGCAGCCC. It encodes CASSEGRGWGQP. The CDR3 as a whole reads CASSEGRGWGQPQHF.

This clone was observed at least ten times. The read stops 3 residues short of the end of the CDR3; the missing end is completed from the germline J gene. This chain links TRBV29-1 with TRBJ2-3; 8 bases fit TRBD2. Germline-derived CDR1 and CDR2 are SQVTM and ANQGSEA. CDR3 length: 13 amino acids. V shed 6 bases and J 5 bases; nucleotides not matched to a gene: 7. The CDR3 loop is CSVVGGAKDTQYF. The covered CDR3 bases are TGCAGCGTCGTCGGGGGGGCCAAAGATACG.

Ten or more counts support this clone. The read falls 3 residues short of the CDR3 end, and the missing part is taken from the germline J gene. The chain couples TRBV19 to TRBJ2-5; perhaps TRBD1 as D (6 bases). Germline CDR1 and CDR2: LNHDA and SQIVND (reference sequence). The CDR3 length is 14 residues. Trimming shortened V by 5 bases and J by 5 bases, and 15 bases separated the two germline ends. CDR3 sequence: CASSPATGGETQYF. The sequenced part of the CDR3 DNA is TGTGCCAGTAGTCCAGCGACAGGAGGCGAGACC.

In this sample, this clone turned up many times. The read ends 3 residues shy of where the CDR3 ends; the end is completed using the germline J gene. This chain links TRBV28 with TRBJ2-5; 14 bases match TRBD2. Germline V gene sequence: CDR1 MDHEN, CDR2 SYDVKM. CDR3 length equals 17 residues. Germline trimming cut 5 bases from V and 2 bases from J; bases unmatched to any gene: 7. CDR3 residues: CASSPGTSGGIQETQYF. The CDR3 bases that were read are TGTGCCAGCAGTCCGGGGACTAGCGGGGGTATTCAAGAGACC.

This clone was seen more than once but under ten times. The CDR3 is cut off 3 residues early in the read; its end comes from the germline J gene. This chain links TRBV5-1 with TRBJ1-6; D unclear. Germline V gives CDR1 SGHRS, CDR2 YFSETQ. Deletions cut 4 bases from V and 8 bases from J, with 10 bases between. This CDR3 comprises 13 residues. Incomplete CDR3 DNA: TGCGCCAGCAGCCTGACTTTGGATTCACCC. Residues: CASSLTLDSP. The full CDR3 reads CASSLTLDSPLHF.

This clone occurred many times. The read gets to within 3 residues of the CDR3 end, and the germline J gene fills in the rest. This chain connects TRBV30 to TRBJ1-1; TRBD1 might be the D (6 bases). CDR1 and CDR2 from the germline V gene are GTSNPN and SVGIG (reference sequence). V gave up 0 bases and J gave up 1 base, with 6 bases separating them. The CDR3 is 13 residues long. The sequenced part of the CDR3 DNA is TGTGCCTGGAGTGTAGGGGGGAACACTGAA. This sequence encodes CAWSVGGNTE. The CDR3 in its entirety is CAWSVGGNTEAFF.

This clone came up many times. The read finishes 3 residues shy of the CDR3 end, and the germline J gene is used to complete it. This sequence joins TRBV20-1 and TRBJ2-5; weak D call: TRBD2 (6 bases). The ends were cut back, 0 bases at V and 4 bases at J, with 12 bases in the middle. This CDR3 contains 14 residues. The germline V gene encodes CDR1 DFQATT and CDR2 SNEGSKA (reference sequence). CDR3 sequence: CSARDSQGGETQYF. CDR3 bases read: TGCAGTGCTAGAGATAGCCAGGGAGGAGAGACC.

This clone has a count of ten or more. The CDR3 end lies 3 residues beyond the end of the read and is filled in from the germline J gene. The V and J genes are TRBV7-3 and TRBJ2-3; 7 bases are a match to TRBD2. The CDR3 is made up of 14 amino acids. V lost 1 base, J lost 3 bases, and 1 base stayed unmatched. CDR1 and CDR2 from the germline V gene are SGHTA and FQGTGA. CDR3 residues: CASSLSGGTDTQYF. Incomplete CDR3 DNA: TGTGCCAGCAGCTTAAGCGGGGGAACAGATACG.

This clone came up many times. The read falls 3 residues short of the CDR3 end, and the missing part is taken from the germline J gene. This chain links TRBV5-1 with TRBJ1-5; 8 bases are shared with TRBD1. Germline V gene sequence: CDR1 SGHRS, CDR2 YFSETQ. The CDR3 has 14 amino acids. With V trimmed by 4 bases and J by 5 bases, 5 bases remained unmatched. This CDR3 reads CASSVTGGDQPQHF. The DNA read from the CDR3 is TGCGCCAGCAGCGTAACAGGGGGAGATCAGCCC. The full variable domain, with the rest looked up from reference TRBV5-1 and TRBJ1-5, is KAGVTQTPRYLIKTRGQQVTLSCSPISGHRSVSWYQQTPGQGLQFLFEYFSETQRNKGNFPGRFSGRQFSNSRSEMNVSTLELGDSALYLCASSVTGGDQPQHFGDGTRLSIL.

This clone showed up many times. The CDR3 sequence is CASSIQKGPNQPQHF. CDR3 DNA (partial): TGTGCCAGCAGTATACAAAAAGGCCCTAATCAGCCC. The chain employs TRBV2 and TRBJ1-5; D call uncertain. The CDR3 goes on 3 residues after the read ends, and that part is filled in from the germline J gene. Trimming took 5 bases from V and 4 from J, leaving 15 bases between them. Germline lookup yields CDR1 SNHLY and CDR2 FYNNEI. The CDR3 sequence is 15 residues long.

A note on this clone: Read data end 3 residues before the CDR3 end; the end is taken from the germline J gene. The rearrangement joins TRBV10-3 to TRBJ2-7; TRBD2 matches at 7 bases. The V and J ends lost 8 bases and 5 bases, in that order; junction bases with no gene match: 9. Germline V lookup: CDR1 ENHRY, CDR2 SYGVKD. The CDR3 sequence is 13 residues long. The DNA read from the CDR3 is TGTGCCATCCGGGGAGGGAGTCGACACGAG. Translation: CAIRGGSRHE. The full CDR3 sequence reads CAIRGGSRHEQYF.

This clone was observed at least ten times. This CDR3 is CASSVSGLGNIQYF. Incomplete CDR3 DNA: TGTGCCAGTAGTGTTTCAGGGCTCGGAAACATT. The chain has TRBV19 and TRBJ2-4; possibly TRBD1 for D (5 bases). The sequence runs out 3 residues before the end of the CDR3; the remainder is reconstructed from the germline J gene. The V end lost 5 bases, the J end lost 6 bases, and 14 bases lay between the germline ends. Germline CDR1 reads LNHDA; CDR2 reads SQIVND (reference sequence). The CDR3 extends over 14 amino acids.

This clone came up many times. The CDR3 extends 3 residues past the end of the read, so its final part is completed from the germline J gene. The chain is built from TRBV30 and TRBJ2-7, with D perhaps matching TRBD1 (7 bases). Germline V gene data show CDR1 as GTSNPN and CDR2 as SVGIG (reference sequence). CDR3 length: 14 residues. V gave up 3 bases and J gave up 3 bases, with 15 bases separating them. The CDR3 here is CAWREGRGLYEQYF. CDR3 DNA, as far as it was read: TGTGCCTGGAGGGAGGGTAGGGGGCTCTACGAG.

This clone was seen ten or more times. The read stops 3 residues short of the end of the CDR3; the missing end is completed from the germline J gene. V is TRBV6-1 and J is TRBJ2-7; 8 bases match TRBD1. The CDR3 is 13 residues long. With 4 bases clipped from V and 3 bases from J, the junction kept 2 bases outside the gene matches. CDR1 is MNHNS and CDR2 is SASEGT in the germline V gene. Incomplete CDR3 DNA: TGTGCCAGCAGTGCTGACAGGGGCTACGAG. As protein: CASSADRGYE. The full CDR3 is CASSADRGYEQYF.

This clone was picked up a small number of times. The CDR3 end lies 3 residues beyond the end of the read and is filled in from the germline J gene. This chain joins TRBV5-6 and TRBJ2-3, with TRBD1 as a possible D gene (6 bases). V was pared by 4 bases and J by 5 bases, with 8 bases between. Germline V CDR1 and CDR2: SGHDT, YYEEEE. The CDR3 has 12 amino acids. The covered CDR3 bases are TGTGCCAGCAGCCCAGGGGAAGATACG. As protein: CASSPGEDT. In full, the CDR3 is CASSPGEDTQYF.

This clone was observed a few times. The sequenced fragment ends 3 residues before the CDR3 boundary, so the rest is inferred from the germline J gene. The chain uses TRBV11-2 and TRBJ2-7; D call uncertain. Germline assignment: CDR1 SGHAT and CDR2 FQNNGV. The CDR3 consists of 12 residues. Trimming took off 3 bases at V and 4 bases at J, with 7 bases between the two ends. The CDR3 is CASSFLRYEQYF. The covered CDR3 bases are TGTGCCAGCAGCTTTCTTAGATACGAG. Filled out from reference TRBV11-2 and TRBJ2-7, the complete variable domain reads EAGVAQSPRYKIIEKRQSVAFWCNPISGHATLYWYQQILGQGPKLLIQFQNNGVVDDSQLPKDRFSAERLKGVDSTLKIQPAKLEDSAVYLCASSFLRYEQYFGPGTRLTVT.

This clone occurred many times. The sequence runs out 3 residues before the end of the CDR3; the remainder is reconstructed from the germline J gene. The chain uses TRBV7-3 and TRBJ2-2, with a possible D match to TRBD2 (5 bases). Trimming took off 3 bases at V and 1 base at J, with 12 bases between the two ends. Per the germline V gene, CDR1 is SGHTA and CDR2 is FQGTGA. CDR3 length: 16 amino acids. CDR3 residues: CASSFLPGLNTGELFF. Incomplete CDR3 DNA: TGTGCCAGCAGCTTTCTTCCAGGACTGAACACCGGGGAG.

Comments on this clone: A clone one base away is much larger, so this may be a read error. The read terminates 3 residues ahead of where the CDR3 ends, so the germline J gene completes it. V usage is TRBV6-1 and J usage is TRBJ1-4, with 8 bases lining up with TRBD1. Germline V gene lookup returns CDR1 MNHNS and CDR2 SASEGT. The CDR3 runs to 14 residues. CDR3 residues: CASSDGQGDSPLFF. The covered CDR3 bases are TGTGCCAGCAGTGATGGACAGGGCGACTCACCA.

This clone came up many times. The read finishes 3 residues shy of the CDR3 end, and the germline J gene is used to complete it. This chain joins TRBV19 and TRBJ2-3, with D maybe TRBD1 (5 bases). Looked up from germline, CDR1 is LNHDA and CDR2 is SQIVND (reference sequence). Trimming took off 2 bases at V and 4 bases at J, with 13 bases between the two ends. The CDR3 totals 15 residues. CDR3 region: CASSIIGQLADTQYF. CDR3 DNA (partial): TGTGCCAGTAGTATAATAGGACAACTGGCAGATACG.

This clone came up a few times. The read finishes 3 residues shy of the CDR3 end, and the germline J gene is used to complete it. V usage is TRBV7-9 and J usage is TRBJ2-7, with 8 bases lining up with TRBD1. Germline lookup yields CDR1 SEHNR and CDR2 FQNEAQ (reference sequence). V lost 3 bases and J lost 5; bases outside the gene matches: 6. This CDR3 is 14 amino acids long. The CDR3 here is CASSFQHRGNEQYF. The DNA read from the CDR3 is TGTGCCAGCAGCTTTCAACACAGGGGGAACGAG.

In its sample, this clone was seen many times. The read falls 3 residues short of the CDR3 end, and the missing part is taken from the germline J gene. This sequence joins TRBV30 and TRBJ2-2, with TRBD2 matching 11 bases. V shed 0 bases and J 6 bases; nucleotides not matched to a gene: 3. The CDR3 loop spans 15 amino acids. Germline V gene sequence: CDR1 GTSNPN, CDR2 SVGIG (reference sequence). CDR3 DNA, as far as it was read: TGTGCCTGGAGTGTACTAGCGGGAGACTCCGGGGAG. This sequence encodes CAWSVLAGDSGE. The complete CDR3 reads CAWSVLAGDSGELFF.

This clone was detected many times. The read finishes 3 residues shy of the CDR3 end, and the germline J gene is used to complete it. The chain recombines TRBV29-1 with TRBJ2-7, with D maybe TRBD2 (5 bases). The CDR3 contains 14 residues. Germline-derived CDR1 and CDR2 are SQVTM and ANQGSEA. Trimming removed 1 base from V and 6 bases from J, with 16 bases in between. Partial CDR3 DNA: TGCAGCGTTGAAGGCGGGCGGTCACTCAGCGAG. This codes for CSVEGGRSLSE. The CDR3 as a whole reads CSVEGGRSLSEQYF.

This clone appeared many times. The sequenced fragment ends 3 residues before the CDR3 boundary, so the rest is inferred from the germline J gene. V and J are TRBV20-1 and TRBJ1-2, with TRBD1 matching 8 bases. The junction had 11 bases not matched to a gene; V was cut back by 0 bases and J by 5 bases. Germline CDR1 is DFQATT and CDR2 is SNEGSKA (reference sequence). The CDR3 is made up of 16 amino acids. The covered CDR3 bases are TGCAGTGCTAGAGATCCCGGACAGGGCGGTCGGTATGGC. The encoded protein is CSARDPGQGGRYG. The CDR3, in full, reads CSARDPGQGGRYGYTF.